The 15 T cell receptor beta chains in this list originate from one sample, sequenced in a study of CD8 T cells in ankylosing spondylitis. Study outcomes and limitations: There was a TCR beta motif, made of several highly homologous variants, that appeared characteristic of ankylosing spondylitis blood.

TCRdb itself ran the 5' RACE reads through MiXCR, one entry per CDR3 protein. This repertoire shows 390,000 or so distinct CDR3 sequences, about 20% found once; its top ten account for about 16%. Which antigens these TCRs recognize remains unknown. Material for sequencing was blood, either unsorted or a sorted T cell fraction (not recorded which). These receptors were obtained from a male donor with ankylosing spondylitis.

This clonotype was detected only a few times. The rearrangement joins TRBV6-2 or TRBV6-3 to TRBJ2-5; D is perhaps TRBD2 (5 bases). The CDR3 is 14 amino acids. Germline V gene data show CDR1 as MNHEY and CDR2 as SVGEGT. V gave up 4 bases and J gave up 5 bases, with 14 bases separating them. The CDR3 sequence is CASSSPVRRETQYF. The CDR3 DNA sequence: TGTGCCAGCAGTTCTCCCGTCAGGAGGGAGACCCAGTACTTC.

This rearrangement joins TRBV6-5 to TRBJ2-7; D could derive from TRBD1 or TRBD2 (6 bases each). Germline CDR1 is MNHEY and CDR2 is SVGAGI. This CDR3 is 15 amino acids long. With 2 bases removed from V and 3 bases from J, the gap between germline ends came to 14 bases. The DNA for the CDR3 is TGTGCCAGCAGTTACCGGTGGGGGGCCGTCTACGAGCAGTACTTC. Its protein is CASSYRWGAVYEQYF.

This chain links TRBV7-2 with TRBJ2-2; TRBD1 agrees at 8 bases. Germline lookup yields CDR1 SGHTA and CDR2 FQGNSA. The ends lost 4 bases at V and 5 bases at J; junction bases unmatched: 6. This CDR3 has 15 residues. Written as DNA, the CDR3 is TGTGCCAGCAGCTCTTACAGGGGGTGGACCGGGGAGCTGTTTTTT. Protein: CASSSYRGWTGELFF. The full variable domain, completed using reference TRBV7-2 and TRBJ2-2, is GAGVSQSPSNKVTEKGKDVELRCDPISGHTALYWYRQSLGQGLEFLIYFQGNSAPDKSGLPSDRFSAERTGGSVSTLTIQRTQQEDSAVYLCASSSYRGWTGELFFGEGSRLTVL.

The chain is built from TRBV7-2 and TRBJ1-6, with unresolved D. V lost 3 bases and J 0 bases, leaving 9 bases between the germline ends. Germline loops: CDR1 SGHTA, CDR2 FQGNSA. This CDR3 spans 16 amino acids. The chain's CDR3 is CASSFRSGSYNSPLHF. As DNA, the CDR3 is TGTGCCAGCAGCTTCAGAAGCGGCTCCTATAATTCACCCCTCCACTTT.

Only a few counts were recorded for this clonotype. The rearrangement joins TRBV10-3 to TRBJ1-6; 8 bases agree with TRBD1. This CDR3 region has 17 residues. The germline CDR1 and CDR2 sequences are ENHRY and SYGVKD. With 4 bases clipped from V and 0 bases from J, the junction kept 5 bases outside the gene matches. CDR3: CAISVGQGSSYNSPLHF. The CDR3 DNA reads TGTGCCATCAGTGTCGGACAGGGTAGCTCCTATAATTCACCCCTCCACTTT.

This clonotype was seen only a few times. The CDR3 loop reads CASRGAGAGYNEQFF. The CDR3 DNA follows: TGTGCCAGCAGGGGAGCGGGAGCCGGCTACAATGAGCAGTTCTTC. The chain has TRBV25-1 and TRBJ2-1; 8 bases are shared with TRBD2. There are 15 residues in the CDR3. Germline CDR1 reads MGHDK; CDR2 reads SYGVNS. V shed 6 bases, J shed 3 bases, and the junction held 7 bases outside the gene matches.

CDR3 DNA sequence: TGTGCCAGCAGCAAAACTAGCGGGGGCACCGGGGAGCTGTTTTTT. Encoded protein: CASSKTSGGTGELFF. This chain links TRBV6-4 with TRBJ2-2; 11 positions agree with TRBD2. Trimming cost V 6 bases and J 4 bases; bases outside gene matches: 4. The germline V gene has CDR1 MRHNA and CDR2 SNTAGT. The CDR3 is 15 residues long.

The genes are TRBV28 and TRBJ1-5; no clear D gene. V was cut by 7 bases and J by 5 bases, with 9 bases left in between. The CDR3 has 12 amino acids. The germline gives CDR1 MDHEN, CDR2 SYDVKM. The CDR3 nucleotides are TGTGCCAGCACCTATTCAGATCAGCCCCAGCATTTT. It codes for CASTYSDQPQHF.

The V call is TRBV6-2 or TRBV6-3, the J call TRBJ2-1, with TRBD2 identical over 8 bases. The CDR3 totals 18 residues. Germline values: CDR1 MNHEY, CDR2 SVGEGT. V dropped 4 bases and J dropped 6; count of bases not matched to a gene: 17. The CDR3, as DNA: TGTGCCAGCAGTTCGACGGCCCTAGCGGGTTATTTATTCAATGAGCAGTTCTTC. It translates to CASSSTALAGYLFNEQFF.

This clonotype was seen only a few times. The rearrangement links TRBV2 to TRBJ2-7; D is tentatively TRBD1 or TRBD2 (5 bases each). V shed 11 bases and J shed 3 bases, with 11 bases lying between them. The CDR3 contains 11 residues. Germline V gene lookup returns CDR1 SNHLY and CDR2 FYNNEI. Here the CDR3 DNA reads TGTGCCGGGGGACCGCACTACGAGCAGTACTTC. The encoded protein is CAGGPHYEQYF.

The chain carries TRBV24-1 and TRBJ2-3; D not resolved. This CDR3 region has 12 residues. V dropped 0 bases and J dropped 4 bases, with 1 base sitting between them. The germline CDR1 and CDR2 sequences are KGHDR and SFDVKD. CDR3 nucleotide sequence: TGTGCCACCAGTGATTTGGCAGATACGCAGTATTTT. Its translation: CATSDLADTQYF.

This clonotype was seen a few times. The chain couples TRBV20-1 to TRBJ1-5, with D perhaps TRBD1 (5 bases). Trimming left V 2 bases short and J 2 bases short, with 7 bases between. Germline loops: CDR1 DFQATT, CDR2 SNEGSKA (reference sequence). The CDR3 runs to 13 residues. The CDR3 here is CSARLGGNQPQHF. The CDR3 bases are TGCAGTGCTAGATTGGGGGGCAATCAGCCCCAGCATTTT.

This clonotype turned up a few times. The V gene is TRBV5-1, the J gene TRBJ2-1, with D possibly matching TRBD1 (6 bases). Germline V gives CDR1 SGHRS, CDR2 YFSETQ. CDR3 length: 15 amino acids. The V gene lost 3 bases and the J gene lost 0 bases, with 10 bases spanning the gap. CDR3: CASSYRTDSYNEQFF. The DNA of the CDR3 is TGCGCCAGCAGCTACAGGACAGACTCCTACAATGAGCAGTTCTTC.

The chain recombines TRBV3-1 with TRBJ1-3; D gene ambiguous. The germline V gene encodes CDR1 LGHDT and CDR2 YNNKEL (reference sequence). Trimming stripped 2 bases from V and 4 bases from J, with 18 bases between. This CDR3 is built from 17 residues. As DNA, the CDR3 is TGTGCCAGCAGCCAACGGTACCCTGGGAGCGGGGGAAACACCATATATTTT. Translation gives CASSQRYPGSGGNTIYF.

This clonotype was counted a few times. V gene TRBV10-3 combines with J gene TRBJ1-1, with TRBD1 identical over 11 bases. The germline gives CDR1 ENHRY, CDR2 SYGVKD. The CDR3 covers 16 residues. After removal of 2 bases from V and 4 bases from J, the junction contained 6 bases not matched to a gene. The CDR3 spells CAISEPAGTGGTEAFF. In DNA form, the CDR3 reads TGTGCCATCAGTGAGCCTGCAGGGACAGGGGGCACTGAAGCTTTCTTT.